Each of the 2 T cell receptor beta chains below was sequenced from the same sample in a study of CD8 T cells in ankylosing spondylitis. Findings and caveats of the study: Typical of ankylosing spondylitis blood, it appeared, was a TCR beta motif of under 10 highly homologous variants.

TCRdb passed the 5' RACE reads through MiXCR, listing each CDR3 protein once. This repertoire shows 700,000 to 1,000,000 distinct CDR3 sequences, about 11% found once; its top ten account for around 0.51%. These receptors have no known antigen. The specimen sequenced was blood, either unsorted or a sorted T cell fraction (not recorded which). Receptor source: a male donor with ankylosing spondylitis.

This clonotype was picked up many times. The rearrangement links TRBV27 to TRBJ2-3, with TRBD2 as a possible D gene (6 bases). V lost 3 bases and J 5 bases, leaving 9 bases between the germline ends. The CDR3 consists of 13 residues. Germline lookup yields CDR1 MNHEY and CDR2 SMNVEV (reference sequence). CDR3 sequence: CASSFVGGDTQYF. CDR3 nucleotide sequence: TGTGCCAGCAGTTTTGTGGGGGGAGATACGCAGTATTTT.

V usage is TRBV5-1 and J usage is TRBJ1-1; D not resolved. CDR1 is SGHRS, CDR2 YFSETQ, per germline. Trimming pared 4 bases from V and 5 bases from J, leaving 12 bases between. The CDR3 is made up of 13 amino acids. In DNA form, the CDR3 reads TGCGCCAGCAGCCCGCGAGAGCGGACTGAAGCTTTCTTT. Amino acids: CASSPRERTEAFF. The complete variable domain, with remaining parts taken from reference TRBV5-1 and TRBJ1-1, reads KAGVTQTPRYLIKTRGQQVTLSCSPISGHRSVSWYQQTPGQGLQFLFEYFSETQRNKGNFPGRFSGRQFSNSRSEMNVSTLELGDSALYLCASSPRERTEAFFGQGTRLTVV.